One and the same sample provided the 13 T cell receptor beta chains below, sequenced in a study of CD8 T cells in ankylosing spondylitis. Each CDR3 protein is one row after TCRdb ran MiXCR on the 5' RACE reads. The data contain some 130,000 distinct CDR3 sequences, roughly 15% of them seen just once; the ten biggest clones take up 2.5% to 3.5%. Sequences were obtained from blood, either unsorted or a sorted T cell fraction (not recorded which). The receptor source for this set is a female donor with ankylosing spondylitis or in good health (not recorded which).

A few counts support this clonotype. The rearrangement links TRBV9 to TRBJ2-5; 12 bases match TRBD2. Germline CDR1 and CDR2: SGDLS and YYNGEE. The length of the CDR3 is 16 residues. V was clipped by 2 bases and J by 0 bases; unmatched bases: 2. Here the CDR3 reads CASSVGLAGDQETQYF. In nucleotides, the CDR3 is TGTGCCAGCAGCGTGGGACTAGCGGGTGACCAAGAGACCCAGTACTTC. Combining the CDR3 with reference TRBV9 and TRBJ2-5 gives the whole variable domain DSGVTQTPKHLITATGQRVTLRCSPRSGDLSVYWYQQSLDQGLQFLIQYYNGEERAKGNILERFSAQQFPDLHSELNLSSLELGDSALYFCASSVGLAGDQETQYFGPGTRLLVL.

The J gene is TRBJ1-4, the V gene TRBV5-1, with 7 bases fitting TRBD1. Per germline, CDR1 SGHRS and CDR2 YFSETQ. The CDR3 sequence is 15 residues long. V lost 4 bases to trimming and J lost 4 bases; unmatched junction nucleotides: 7. The CDR3 coding sequence is TGCGCCAGCAGCGGAACCGGGACAGATAATGAAAAACTGTTTTTT. Encoded protein: CASSGTGTDNEKLFF.

This clonotype has at least ten counts. This rearrangement joins TRBV27 to TRBJ1-6; 9 bases agree with TRBD1. The CDR3 loop spans 14 amino acids. CDR1 is MNHEY and CDR2 is SMNVEV in the germline V gene (reference sequence). With 3 bases clipped from V and 7 bases from J, the junction kept 1 base outside the gene matches. The CDR3: CASSFGQGNSPLHF. The CDR3 bases are TGTGCCAGCAGTTTCGGACAGGGGAATTCACCCCTCCACTTT.

The chain employs TRBV27 and TRBJ2-3, with 7 bases fitting TRBD1. The CDR3 has 13 amino acids. Germline lookup yields CDR1 MNHEY and CDR2 SMNVEV (reference sequence). V lost 4 bases to trimming and J lost 4 bases; unmatched junction nucleotides: 2. The CDR3 coding sequence is TGTGCCAGCAGTTCCCAGGGGGCAGATACGCAGTATTTT. Translated, it gives CASSSQGADTQYF.

The chain employs TRBV20-1 and TRBJ2-2; 9 bases agree with TRBD1. Losses at the gene ends were 5 bases for V and 8 bases for J; bases not matched to a gene: 15. The CDR3 length is 16 residues. From germline, CDR1 is DFQATT and CDR2 SNEGSKA (reference sequence). CDR3 in amino acids: CSAALGGQGGVGELFF. The DNA of the CDR3 is TGCAGTGCTGCCTTGGGGGGACAGGGAGGGGTAGGGGAGCTGTTTTTT.

This chain uses TRBV25-1 with TRBJ2-1; TRBD2 agrees at 8 bases. The length of the CDR3 is 16 residues. The V gene's germline CDR1 is MGHDK and CDR2 SYGVNS. V lost 4 bases, J lost 0 bases, and 5 bases stayed unmatched. Here the CDR3 DNA reads TGTGCCAGCAGTGCACTAGCGGCGGGCTCCTACAATGAGCAGTTCTTC. Amino acid sequence: CASSALAAGSYNEQFF.

This clonotype came up many times. The V call is TRBV7-9, the J call TRBJ2-7, with D unclear. The CDR3 length is 13 residues. V lost 2 bases to trimming and J lost 6 bases, with 11 bases between them. CDR1 and CDR2 from the germline V gene are SEHNR and FQNEAQ (reference sequence). For the CDR3, the DNA is TGTGCCAGCAGCTTAAGAGTGGAAAGCGAGCAGTACTTC. Translation gives CASSLRVESEQYF.

This clonotype was detected many times. The chain combines TRBV11-2 with TRBJ2-5, with 9 bases lining up with TRBD1. The CDR3 has 18 residues. The trim removed 6 bases at V and 2 bases at J, leaving 16 bases unmatched. Germline CDR1 reads SGHAT; CDR2 reads FQNNGV. CDR3: CASSPVVLTGQGQETQYF. The CDR3 DNA follows: TGTGCCAGCAGTCCAGTAGTACTTACGGGACAGGGTCAAGAGACCCAGTACTTC.

This clonotype was observed at least ten times. This chain connects TRBV20-1 to TRBJ1-1; D is ambiguous. The V end lost 6 bases, the J end lost 1 base, and 12 bases lay between the germline ends. Germline V gene data show CDR1 as DFQATT and CDR2 as SNEGSKA (reference sequence). The CDR3 runs 13 residues. CDR3 in amino acids: CSAPPQRNTEAFF. The CDR3 DNA reads as TGCAGTGCCCCTCCCCAGAGGAACACTGAAGCTTTCTTT.

This clonotype was seen at least ten times. The J gene is TRBJ2-2, the V gene TRBV12-5, with 14 bases aligning to TRBD2. This CDR3 has 20 residues. Germline V CDR1 and CDR2: LGHNT, FRNRAP. The V and J ends lost 0 bases and 1 base, in that order; junction bases with no gene match: 7. The DNA of the CDR3 is TGTGCTAGTGGTTTGGTGACTAGCGGGAGGGCCAATTTGAACACCGGGGAGCTGTTTTTT. Protein sequence: CASGLVTSGRANLNTGELFF.

The sample holds many counts of this clonotype. Here the CDR3 reads CSAPASGRWNEQFF. In DNA form, the CDR3 reads TGCAGTGCTCCCGCTAGCGGGAGATGGAATGAGCAGTTCTTC. The chain combines TRBV20-1 with TRBJ2-1; TRBD2 matches 10 bases. The CDR3 extends over 14 amino acids. Germline V lookup: CDR1 DFQATT, CDR2 SNEGSKA (reference sequence). J lost 7 bases, V lost 5 bases, and 8 bases had no gene match.

Concerning this clonotype itself: A much more abundant neighbour one base away suggests this may be a read error. Because the CDR3 is missing its conserved closing phenylalanine or tryptophan, this is likely a read error. V gene TRBV6-1 combines with J gene TRBJ1-1; possibly TRBD1 for D (5 bases). The CDR3 runs 15 residues. Germline loops: CDR1 MNHNS, CDR2 SASEGT. Trimming stripped 7 bases from V and 0 bases from J, with 15 bases between. CDR3: CASKAGPHMNTEAFL. The CDR3 DNA reads TGTGCCAGCAAGGCAGGGCCACACATGAACACTGAAGCTTTCTTG.

The V gene is TRBV20-1, the J gene TRBJ2-5; 12 bases match TRBD2. Germline values: CDR1 DFQATT, CDR2 SNEGSKA (reference sequence). This CDR3 is built from 17 residues. V shed 4 bases and J 5 bases; nucleotides not matched to a gene: 14. The CDR3 DNA is TGCAGTGCTACGACTAGCGGGGGAGCCAGGGTCGTTGAGACCCAGTACTTC. As protein: CSATTSGGARVVETQYF.